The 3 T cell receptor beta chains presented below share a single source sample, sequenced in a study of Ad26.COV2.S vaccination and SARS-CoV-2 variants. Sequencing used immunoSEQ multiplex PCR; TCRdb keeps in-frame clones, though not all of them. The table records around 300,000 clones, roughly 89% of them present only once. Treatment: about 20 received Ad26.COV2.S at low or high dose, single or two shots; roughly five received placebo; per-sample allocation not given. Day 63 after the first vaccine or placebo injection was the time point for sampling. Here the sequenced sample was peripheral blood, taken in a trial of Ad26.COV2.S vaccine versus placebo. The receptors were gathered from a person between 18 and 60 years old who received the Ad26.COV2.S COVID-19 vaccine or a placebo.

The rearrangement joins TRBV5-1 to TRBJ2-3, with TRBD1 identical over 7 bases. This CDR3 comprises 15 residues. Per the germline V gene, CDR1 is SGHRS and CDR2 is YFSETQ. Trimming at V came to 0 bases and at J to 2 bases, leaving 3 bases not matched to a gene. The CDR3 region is CASSLDGQDTDTQYF. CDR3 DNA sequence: TGCGCCAGCAGCTTGGATGGACAGGACACAGATACGCAGTATTTT.

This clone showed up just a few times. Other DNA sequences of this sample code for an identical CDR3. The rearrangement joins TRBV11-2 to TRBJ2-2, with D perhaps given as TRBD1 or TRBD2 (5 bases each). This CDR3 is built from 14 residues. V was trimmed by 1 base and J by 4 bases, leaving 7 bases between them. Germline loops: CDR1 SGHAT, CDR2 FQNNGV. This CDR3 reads CASSLVGTTGELFF. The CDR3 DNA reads TGTGCCAGCAGCTTAGTGGGGACCACCGGGGAGCTGTTTTTT.

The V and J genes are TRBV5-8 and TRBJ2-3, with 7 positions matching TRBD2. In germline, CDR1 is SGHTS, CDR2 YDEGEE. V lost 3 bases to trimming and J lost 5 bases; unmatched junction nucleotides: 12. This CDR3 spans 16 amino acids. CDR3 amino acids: CASSSVPGRSGDTQYF. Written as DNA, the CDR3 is TGTGCCAGCAGCTCGGTTCCCGGGAGGTCTGGAGATACGCAGTATTTT.